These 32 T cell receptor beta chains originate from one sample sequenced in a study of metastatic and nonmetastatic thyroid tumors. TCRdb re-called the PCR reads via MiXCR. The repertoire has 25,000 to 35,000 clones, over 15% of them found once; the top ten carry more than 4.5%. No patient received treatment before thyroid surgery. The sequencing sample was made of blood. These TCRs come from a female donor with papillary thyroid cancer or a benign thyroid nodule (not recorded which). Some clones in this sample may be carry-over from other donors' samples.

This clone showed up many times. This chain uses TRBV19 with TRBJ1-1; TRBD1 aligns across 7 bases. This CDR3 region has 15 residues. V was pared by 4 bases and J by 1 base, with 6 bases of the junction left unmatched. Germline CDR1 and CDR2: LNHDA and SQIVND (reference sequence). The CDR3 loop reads CASSKGRGTNTEAFF. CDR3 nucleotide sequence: TGTGCCAGTAGTAAAGGCAGGGGGACGAACACTGAAGCTTTCTTT.

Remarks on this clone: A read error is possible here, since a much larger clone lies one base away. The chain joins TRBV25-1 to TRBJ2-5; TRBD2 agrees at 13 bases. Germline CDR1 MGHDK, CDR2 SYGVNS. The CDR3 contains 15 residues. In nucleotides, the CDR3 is TGTGCCAGCAGTCTAACTAGCGGGGGGGCAGAGGCCCAGTACTTC. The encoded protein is CASSLTSGGAEAQYF.

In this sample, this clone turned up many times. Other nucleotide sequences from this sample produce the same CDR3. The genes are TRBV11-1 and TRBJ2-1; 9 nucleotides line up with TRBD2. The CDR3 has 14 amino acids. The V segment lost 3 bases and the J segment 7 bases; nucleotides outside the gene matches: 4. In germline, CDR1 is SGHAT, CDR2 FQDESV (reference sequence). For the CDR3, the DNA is TGTGCCAGCAGCTTGCGGGAGGGCCCGAATGAGCAGTTCTTC. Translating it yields CASSLREGPNEQFF.

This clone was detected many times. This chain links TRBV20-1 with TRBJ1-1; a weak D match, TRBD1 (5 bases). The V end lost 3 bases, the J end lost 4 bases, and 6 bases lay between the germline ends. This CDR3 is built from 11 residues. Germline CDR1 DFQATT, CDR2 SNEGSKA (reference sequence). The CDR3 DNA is TGCAGTGCTAGTAGGGGCACTGAAGCTTTCTTT. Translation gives CSASRGTEAFF.

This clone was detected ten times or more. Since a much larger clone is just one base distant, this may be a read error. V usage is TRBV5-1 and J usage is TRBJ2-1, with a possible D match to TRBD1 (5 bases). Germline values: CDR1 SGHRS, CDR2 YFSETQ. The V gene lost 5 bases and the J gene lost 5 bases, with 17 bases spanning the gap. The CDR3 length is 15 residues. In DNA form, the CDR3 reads TGCGCCAGCAGAGTTTGGGGCCTGCCCAACAATGAGCAGTTCTTC. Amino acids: CASRVWGLPNNEQFF.

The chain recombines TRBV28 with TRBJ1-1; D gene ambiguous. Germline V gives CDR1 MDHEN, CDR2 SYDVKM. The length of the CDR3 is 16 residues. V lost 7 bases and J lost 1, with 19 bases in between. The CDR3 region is CASTSSRRAGNTEAFF. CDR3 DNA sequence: TGTGCCAGCACCTCTTCCCGGAGAGCGGGGAACACTGAAGCTTTCTTT.

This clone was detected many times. CDR3: CASSQQGVPNYGYTF. The CDR3 DNA reads TGCGCCAGCAGCCAGCAAGGGGTCCCCAACTATGGCTACACCTTC. This rearrangement joins TRBV4-1 to TRBJ1-2; a possible D gene is TRBD1 (5 bases). The CDR3 contains 15 residues. V lost 3 bases, J lost 2 bases, and 13 bases lay in between. Germline V gene sequence: CDR1 MGHRA, CDR2 YSYEKL.

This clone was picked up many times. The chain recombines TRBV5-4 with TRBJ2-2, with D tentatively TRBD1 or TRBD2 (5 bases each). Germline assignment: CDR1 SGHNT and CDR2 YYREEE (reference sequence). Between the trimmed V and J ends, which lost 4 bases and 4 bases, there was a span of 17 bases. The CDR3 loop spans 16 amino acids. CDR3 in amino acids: CASSPPWDVGTGELFF. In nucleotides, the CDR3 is TGTGCCAGCAGCCCCCCCTGGGACGTCGGCACCGGGGAGCTGTTTTTT.

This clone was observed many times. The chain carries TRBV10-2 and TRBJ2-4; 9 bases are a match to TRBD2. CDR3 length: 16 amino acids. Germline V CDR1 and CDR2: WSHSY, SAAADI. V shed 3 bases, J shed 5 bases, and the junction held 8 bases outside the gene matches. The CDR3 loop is CASSDVAGVEENIQYF. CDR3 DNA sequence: TGCGCCAGCAGTGACGTAGCGGGAGTTGAGGAAAACATTCAGTACTTC.

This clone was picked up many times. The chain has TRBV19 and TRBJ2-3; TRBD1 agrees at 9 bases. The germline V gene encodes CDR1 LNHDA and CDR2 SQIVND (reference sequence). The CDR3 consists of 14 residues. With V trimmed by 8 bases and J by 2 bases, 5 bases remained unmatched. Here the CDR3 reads CASRDRASTDTQYF. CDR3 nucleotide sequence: TGTGCCAGTCGGGACAGGGCCTCCACAGATACGCAGTATTTT.

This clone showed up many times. CDR3 in DNA: TGCGCCAGCAGCCAAAGCTCCGGACTAGCGGGAGGGCCGGGCTACGAGCAGTACTTC. Its protein product is CASSQSSGLAGGPGYEQYF. This rearrangement joins TRBV4-3 to TRBJ2-7; 15 bases align to TRBD2. From germline, CDR1 is LGHNA and CDR2 YSLEER. The CDR3 has 19 amino acids. V dropped 2 bases and J dropped 3; count of bases not matched to a gene: 11.

CDR3 protein: CASSQGTGRSPLHF. The CDR3 bases are TGCGCCAGCAGCCAAGGGACAGGGAGATCACCCCTCCACTTT. The rearrangement joins TRBV4-1 to TRBJ1-6, with 8 bases that match TRBD1. This CDR3 spans 14 amino acids. Germline V lookup: CDR1 MGHRA, CDR2 YSYEKL. The V segment lost 1 base and the J segment 10 bases; nucleotides outside the gene matches: 3.

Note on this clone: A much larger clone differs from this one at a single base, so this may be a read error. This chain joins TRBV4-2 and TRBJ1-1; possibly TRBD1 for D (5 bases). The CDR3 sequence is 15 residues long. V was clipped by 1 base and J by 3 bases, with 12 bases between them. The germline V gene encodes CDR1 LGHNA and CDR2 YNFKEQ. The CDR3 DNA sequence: TGTGCCAGCAGCCAAGGTTCACTGGGGGACACTGAAGCTTTCTTT. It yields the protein CASSQGSLGDTEAFF.

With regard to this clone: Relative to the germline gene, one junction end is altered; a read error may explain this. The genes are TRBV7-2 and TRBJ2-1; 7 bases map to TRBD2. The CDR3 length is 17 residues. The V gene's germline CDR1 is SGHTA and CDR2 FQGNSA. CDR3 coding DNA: TGTGCCGGCAGCTTAGCGCAGACTAGCTGGGGGGTAGATGAGCAGTTCTTC. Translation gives CAGSLAQTSWGVDEQFF. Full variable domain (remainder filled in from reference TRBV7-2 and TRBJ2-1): GAGVSQSPSNKVTEKGKDVELRCDPISGHTALYWYRQSLGQGLEFLIYFQGNSAPDKSGLPSDRFSAERTGGSVSTLTIQRTQQEDSAVYLCAGSLAQTSWGVDEQFFGPGTRLTVL.

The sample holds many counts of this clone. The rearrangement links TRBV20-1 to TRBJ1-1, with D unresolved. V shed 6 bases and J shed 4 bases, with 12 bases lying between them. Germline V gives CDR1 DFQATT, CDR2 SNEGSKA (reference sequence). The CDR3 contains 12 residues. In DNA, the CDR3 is TGCAGTGCCCCTGAGGATGGCACTGAAGCTTTCTTT. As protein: CSAPEDGTEAFF.

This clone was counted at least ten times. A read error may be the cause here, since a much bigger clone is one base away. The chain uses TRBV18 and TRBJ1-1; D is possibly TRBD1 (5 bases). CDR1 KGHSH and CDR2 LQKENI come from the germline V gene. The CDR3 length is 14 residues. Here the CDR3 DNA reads TGTGCCAACTCACCACCGGTGGAGGGGCGGAGAGCTTTCTTT. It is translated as CANSPPVEGRRAFF. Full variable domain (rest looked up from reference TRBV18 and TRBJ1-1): NAGVMQNPRHLVRRRGQEARLRCSPMKGHSHVYWYRQLPEEGLKFMVYLQKENIIDESGMPKERFSAEFPKEGPSILRIQQVVRGDSAAYFCANSPPVEGRRAFFGQGTRLTVV.

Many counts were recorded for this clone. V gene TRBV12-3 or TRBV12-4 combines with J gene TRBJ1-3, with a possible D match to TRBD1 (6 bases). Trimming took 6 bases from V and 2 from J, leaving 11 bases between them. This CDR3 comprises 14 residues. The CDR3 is CASSPNRAGNTIYF. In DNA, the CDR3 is TGTGCCAGCAGCCCGAACAGGGCTGGAAACACCATATATTTT.

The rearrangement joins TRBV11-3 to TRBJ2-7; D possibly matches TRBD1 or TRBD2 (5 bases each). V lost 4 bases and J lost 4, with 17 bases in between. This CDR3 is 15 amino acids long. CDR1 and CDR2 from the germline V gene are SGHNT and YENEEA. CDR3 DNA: TGTGCCAGCAGCTCTCCTAGGGTGGGGACGTACGAGCAGTACTTC. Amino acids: CASSSPRVGTYEQYF.

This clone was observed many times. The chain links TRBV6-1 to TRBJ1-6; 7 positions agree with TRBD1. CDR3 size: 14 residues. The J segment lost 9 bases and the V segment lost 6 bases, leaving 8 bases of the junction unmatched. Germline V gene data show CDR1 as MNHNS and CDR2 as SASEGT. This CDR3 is CASSLRTGASPLHF. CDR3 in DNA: TGTGCCAGCAGCCTCAGAACAGGGGCTTCACCCCTCCACTTT.

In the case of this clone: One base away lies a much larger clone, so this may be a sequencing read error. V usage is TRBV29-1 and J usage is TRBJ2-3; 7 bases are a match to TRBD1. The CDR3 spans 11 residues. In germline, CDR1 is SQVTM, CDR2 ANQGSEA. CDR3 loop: CNVHRGDTQYF. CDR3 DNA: TGCAACGTCCACAGGGGAGATACGCAGTATTTT.

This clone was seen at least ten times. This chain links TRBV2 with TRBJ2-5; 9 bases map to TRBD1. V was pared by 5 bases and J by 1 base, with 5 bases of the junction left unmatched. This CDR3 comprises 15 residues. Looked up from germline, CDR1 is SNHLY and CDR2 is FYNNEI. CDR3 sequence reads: CASSRDRAFQETQYF. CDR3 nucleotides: TGTGCCAGCAGTCGGGACAGGGCCTTCCAAGAGACCCAGTACTTC.

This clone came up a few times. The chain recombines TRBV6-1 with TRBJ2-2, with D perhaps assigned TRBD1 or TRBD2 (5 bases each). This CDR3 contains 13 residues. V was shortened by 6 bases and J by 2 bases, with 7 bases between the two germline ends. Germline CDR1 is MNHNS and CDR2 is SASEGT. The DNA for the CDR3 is TGTGCCAGCAGGGGGGATAACACCGGGGAGCTGTTTTTT. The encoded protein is CASRGDNTGELFF.

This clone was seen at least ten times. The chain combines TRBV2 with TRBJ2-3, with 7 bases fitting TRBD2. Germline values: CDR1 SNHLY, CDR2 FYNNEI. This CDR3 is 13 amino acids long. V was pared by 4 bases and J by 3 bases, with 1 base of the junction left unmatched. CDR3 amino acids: CASSVGGTDTQYF. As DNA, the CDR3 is TGTGCCAGCAGTGTCGGGGGGACAGATACGCAGTATTTT.

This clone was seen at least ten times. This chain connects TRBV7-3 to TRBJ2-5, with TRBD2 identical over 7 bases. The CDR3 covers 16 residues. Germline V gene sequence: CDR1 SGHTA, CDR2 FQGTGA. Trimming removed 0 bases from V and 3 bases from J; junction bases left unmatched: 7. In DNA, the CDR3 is TGTGCCAGCAGCTTAACGGGAGGGGCGGTGAAAGAGACCCAGTACTTC. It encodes CASSLTGGAVKETQYF.

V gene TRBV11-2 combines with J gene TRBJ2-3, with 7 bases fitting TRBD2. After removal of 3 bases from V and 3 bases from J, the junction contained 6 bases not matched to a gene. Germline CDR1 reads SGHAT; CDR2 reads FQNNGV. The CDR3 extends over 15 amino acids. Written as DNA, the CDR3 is TGTGCCAGCAGCTTCGGGGGGTGGAGGACAGATACGCAGTATTTT. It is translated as CASSFGGWRTDTQYF.

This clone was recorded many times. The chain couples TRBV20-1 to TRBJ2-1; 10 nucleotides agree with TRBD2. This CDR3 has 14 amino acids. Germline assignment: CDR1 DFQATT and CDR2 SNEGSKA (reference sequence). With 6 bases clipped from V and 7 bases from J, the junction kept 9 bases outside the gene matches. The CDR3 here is CSAPQSGGGNEQFF. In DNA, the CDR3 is TGCAGTGCCCCCCAGAGCGGGGGGGGGAATGAGCAGTTCTTC.

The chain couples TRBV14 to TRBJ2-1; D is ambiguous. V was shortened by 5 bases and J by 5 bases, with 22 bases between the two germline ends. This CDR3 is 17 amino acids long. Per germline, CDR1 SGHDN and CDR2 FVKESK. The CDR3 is CASSYRTSWTGDNEQFF. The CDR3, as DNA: TGTGCCAGCAGCTACCGGACCAGTTGGACCGGAGACAATGAGCAGTTCTTC. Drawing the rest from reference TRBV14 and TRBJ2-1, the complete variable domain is EAGVTQFPSHSVIEKGQTVTLRCDPISGHDNLYWYRRVMGKEIKFLLHFVKESKQDESGMPNNRFLAERTGGTYSTLKVQPAELEDSGVYFCASSYRTSWTGDNEQFFGPGTRLTVL.

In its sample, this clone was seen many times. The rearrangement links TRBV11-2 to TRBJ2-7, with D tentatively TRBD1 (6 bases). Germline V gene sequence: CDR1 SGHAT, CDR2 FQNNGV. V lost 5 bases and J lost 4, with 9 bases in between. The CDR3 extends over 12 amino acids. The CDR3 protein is CASSAQGYEQYF. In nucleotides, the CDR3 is TGTGCCAGCAGCGCACAGGGTTACGAGCAGTACTTC.

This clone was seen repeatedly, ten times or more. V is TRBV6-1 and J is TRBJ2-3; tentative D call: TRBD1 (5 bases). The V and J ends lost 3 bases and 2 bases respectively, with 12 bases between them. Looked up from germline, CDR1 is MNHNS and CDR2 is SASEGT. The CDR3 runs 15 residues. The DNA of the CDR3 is TGTGCCAGCAGTGATGGACAAGAATCCACAGATACGCAGTATTTT. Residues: CASSDGQESTDTQYF.

The CDR3 nucleotides read TGTGCCAGCAGCTTAGGAAGGAGGCTCAATTCACCCCTCCACTTT. Translating it yields CASSLGRRLNSPLHF. The chain joins TRBV11-2 to TRBJ1-6; D is unresolved. The CDR3 has 15 residues. V was clipped by 1 base and J by 7 bases, with 11 bases between them. The germline gives CDR1 SGHAT, CDR2 FQNNGV.

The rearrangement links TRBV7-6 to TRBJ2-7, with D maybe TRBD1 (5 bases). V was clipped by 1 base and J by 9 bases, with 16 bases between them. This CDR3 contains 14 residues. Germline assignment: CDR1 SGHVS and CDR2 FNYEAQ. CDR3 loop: CASSLVEAHRRQYF. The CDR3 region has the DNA TGTGCCAGCAGCTTAGTTGAGGCGCACAGGCGGCAGTACTTC.

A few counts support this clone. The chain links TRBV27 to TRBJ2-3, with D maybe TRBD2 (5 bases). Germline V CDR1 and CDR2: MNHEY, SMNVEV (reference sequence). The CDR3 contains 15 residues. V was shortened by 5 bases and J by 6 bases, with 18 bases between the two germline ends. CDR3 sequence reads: CASSVGNSEADTQYF. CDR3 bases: TGTGCCAGCAGTGTAGGGAATAGCGAGGCGGATACGCAGTATTTT.